This T cell receptor beta chain was sequenced in a study of T cell responses to AZD1222 COVID-19 vaccine (dated by TCRdb to the early 2020s). With regard to the full study: AZD1222 recipients given second doses at about 4 weeks or at about 12 weeks were pooled, since spike-specific TCR depth and breadth were not found to differ between the two schedules. A total of 233 trial participants underwent TCR sequencing, of whom roughly 210 had received two doses of AZD1222 and 26 had received two doses of the MenACWY control vaccine. Trial participants were enrolled by age into 18-55, 56-69 and 70-plus year subgroups, with approximately 150, 30 and 60 TCR-sequenced participants respectively.

V trim: 4 bases; J trim: 5 bases; unmatched bases: 11. The CDR3, cysteine through phenylalanine, is 15 amino acids long. Only CDR3 DNA remains: 45 bases, in frame from the first base. CDR1 and CDR2 (SGHRS, YFSETQ) derive from the germline V gene. Study-level results and caveats: Participants were mostly white British, with more females than males. The authors suggested clonal diversity may have been underestimated. The whole spike protein was spanned by vaccine-associated CD4 TCRs, and dominant responses were seen in regions 160-218 and 743-854. Conclusions about previously exposed vaccinees are limited, since just five or six AZD1222 recipients were seropositive for SARS-CoV-2 at baseline. After two AZD1222 doses, both the breadth and the depth of spike-specific TCRs were significantly higher than at day 0 and than in MenACWY recipients. The 56-69-year group was small, and its depth increase did not reach significance, likely because of low power. Epitopes outside the regions mutated in the B.1.351 and B.1.1.7 variants were reportedly recognized by nearly half of the unique spike-specific TCRs. Because no day 14 peak-response samples were available, the repertoires could be characterized only after the peak T cell response.

As for this clone: Its antigen remains unidentified. Base qualities were left out, and no much larger clone turns up one base away.

The CDR3 regions of human TCRbeta chains were analyzed by immunosequencing. Concerning the study's data processing: TCRs in the repertoires were matched against a reference library of SARS-CoV-2-specific TCRs that had been generated with the MIRA antigen-specificity platform. Breadth was defined as the fraction of unique TCRs that were SARS-CoV-2-associated, and depth was defined as the fraction of total T cells that were SARS-CoV-2-associated. Each spike-specific TCR was assigned to its reactive spike region and to a CD4 or CD8 class using the MIRA data. Log10-transformed breadth and depth values were compared by one-way ANOVA with Sidak's multiple comparisons tests. The table comes from immuneACCESS by way of TCRdb, which keeps in-frame sequences with V and J called. Part of the clones is missing from these tables; in studies checked, under half for an unresolved V gene and the rest for unknown reasons. The V and J calls and clone size come from that table; D and trimming were worked out from the DNA. The sample table records roughly 76,000 clones; roughly 88% of these occur just once. The ten largest clones take up under 13% of the sample.

The intended sense of this specimen's time point label: baseline before first vaccination. Vaccinee samples came from UK trials COV001 and COV002, including a single-blind randomized controlled phase 2/3 trial of AZD1222 (ChAdOx1 nCoV-19) in healthy adults. For TCRbeta chain sequencing, PBMC samples were collected from trial participants at day 0 and at day 28 after the second dose. The rearranged segments are TRBV5-1 and TRBJ1-1, and TRBD1 aligns with 7 junction nucleotides. This clonotype was sampled from an adult in good health. Sequencing used peripheral blood, obtained on day 0 of AZD1222 vaccination. DNA sequence: TGCGCCAGCAGCACCACCGGGCCCAGGGGGACTGAAGCTTTCTTT. The resulting protein is CASSTTGPRGTEAFF. With the rest looked up from the reference TRBV5-1 and TRBJ1-1 genes rather than sequenced, the full variable domain is KAGVTQTPRYLIKTRGQQVTLSCSPISGHRSVSWYQQTPGQGLQFLFEYFSETQRNKGNFPGRFSGRQFSNSRSEMNVSTLELGDSALYLCASSTTGPRGTEAFFGQGTRLTVV.